These 27 T cell receptor beta chains were all obtained from the same sample, sequenced in a study of tumor-infiltrating lymphocytes in localized non-small cell lung cancer. Produced via immunoSEQ multiplex PCR; TCRdb's table is partial and in-frame only. The sample yields some 7,800 clones, around 77% seen once. The sequencing sample was made of lung tumor tissue. The source is a human donor with non-small cell lung cancer.

This chain connects TRBV19 to TRBJ2-3; D remains ambiguous. Looked up from germline, CDR1 is LNHDA and CDR2 is SQIVND (reference sequence). The germline V and J ends were trimmed by 5 bases and 5 bases, with 11 bases remaining between them. The CDR3 sequence is 13 residues long. The CDR3 loop is CASSRERRDTQYF. CDR3 DNA: TGTGCCAGTAGTCGCGAGCGTCGAGATACGCAGTATTTT. Together with reference TRBV19 and TRBJ2-3, the CDR3 gives the full variable domain: DGGITQSPKYLFRKEGQNVTLSCEQNLNHDAMYWYRQDPGQGLRLIYYSQIVNDFQKGDIAEGYSVSREKKESFPLTVTSAQKNPTAFYLCASSRERRDTQYFGPGTRLTVL.

In DNA, the CDR3 is TGCAGCGGGCAGAGCAACATGAACACTGAAGCTTTCTTT. Protein sequence: CSGQSNMNTEAFF. This sequence joins TRBV29-1 and TRBJ1-1, with D unclear. Between the trimmed V and J ends, which lost 7 bases and 0 bases, there was a span of 12 bases. Germline CDR1 SQVTM, CDR2 ANQGSEA. This CDR3 spans 13 amino acids.

This chain links TRBV7-2 with TRBJ1-2; unclear D gene. Trimming took off 2 bases at V and 2 bases at J, with 12 bases between the two ends. In germline, CDR1 is SGHTA, CDR2 FQGNSA. There are 15 residues in the CDR3. The CDR3 sequence is CASSLTATTNYGYTF. CDR3 DNA: TGTGCCAGCAGCTTAACGGCGACCACCAACTATGGCTACACCTTC.

The chain has TRBV30 and TRBJ1-4, with a weak D call TRBD1 (5 bases). Trimming took off 3 bases at V and 2 bases at J, with 16 bases between the two ends. Germline-derived CDR1 and CDR2 are GTSNPN and SVGIG (reference sequence). CDR3 length: 16 amino acids. In DNA form, the CDR3 reads TGTGCCTGGAGGACCGACAGCGCTGGGACTAATGAAAAACTGTTTTTT. Amino acid sequence: CAWRTDSAGTNEKLFF.

The V gene is TRBV7-2, the J gene TRBJ2-1; 15 bases line up with TRBD2. Germline V gene sequence: CDR1 SGHTA, CDR2 FQGNSA. After removal of 5 bases from V and 7 bases from J, the junction contained 9 bases not matched to a gene. The CDR3 spans 17 residues. Here the CDR3 reads CASSPNLGLAGGNEQFF. In DNA, the CDR3 is TGTGCCAGCAGCCCGAACCTAGGACTAGCGGGAGGGAATGAGCAGTTCTTC.

The rearrangement links TRBV27 to TRBJ2-3; 7 bases align to TRBD1. Unmatched junction bases numbered 6, after V lost 4 bases and J lost 2 bases. The CDR3 loop spans 15 amino acids. Germline V gene lookup returns CDR1 MNHEY and CDR2 SMNVEV (reference sequence). CDR3 protein: CASSYLGQITDTQYF. Here the CDR3 DNA reads TGTGCCAGCAGTTACTTGGGACAGATCACAGATACGCAGTATTTT.

The V call is TRBV5-1, the J call TRBJ2-2; 7 bases are shared with TRBD2. The germline gives CDR1 SGHRS, CDR2 YFSETQ. The CDR3 totals 14 residues. Trimming removed 5 bases from V and 6 bases from J; junction bases left unmatched: 7. The CDR3 DNA reads as TGCGCCAGCAGTTTTGTGGGAGGGGCCGGGGAGCTGTTTTTT. Translation: CASSFVGGAGELFF.

This rearrangement joins TRBV5-1 to TRBJ2-7; 7 bases agree with TRBD1. CDR1 is SGHRS and CDR2 is YFSETQ in the germline V gene. The CDR3 spans 17 residues. Trimming at V came to 2 bases and at J to 0 bases, leaving 11 bases not matched to a gene. DNA for the CDR3: TGCGCCAGCAGCTTCACAACCGACAGGGCCGGCTCCTACGAGCAGTACTTC. This sequence encodes CASSFTTDRAGSYEQYF.

DNA for the CDR3: TGTGCCAGCAGCCGATTACTAGTAGGTTGGGGAGATGAGCAGTTCTTC. It translates to CASSRLLVGWGDEQFF. The chain joins TRBV5-6 to TRBJ2-1, with a tentative D call TRBD2 (5 bases). The CDR3 has 16 residues. The ends were cut back, 4 bases at V and 8 bases at J, with 22 bases in the middle. The V gene's germline CDR1 is SGHDT and CDR2 YYEEEE.

The chain recombines TRBV29-1 with TRBJ2-3; D tentatively reads TRBD1 or TRBD2 (6 bases each). CDR1 is SQVTM and CDR2 is ANQGSEA in the germline V gene. This CDR3 is 14 amino acids long. Between the trimmed V and J ends, which lost 7 bases and 1 base, there was a span of 15 bases. The CDR3 sequence: CSGRRGVGTDTQYF. CDR3 coding DNA: TGCAGCGGCAGAAGGGGGGTTGGCACAGATACGCAGTATTTT.

The V call is TRBV7-2, the J call TRBJ2-7; 11 bases align to TRBD1. CDR1 is SGHTA and CDR2 is FQGNSA in the germline V gene. The CDR3 contains 15 residues. The ends lost 1 base at V and 4 bases at J; junction bases unmatched: 3. The CDR3 region is CASSLGGQGAYEQYF. The CDR3 nucleotides read TGTGCCAGCAGCTTAGGAGGACAGGGGGCGTACGAGCAGTACTTC.

The chain carries TRBV4-3 and TRBJ2-7; TRBD2 is a possible D gene (5 bases). V was shortened by 0 bases and J by 10 bases, with 19 bases between the two germline ends. The CDR3 has 15 residues. Germline values: CDR1 LGHNA, CDR2 YSLEER. The CDR3 DNA follows: TGCGCCAGCAGCCAAGAGAGGACCAACCATCGGGATCAGTACTTC. It specifies CASSQERTNHRDQYF.

V usage is TRBV29-1 and J usage is TRBJ2-3; the D gene could be TRBD1 or TRBD2 (6 bases each). Trimming took off 6 bases at V and 2 bases at J, with 15 bases between the two ends. This CDR3 comprises 14 residues. Germline CDR1 and CDR2: SQVTM and ANQGSEA. The CDR3 protein is CSVSRGELTDTQYF. DNA for the CDR3: TGCAGCGTCTCGAGGGGGGAACTCACAGATACGCAGTATTTT.

This rearrangement joins TRBV20-1 to TRBJ2-1, with a tentative D call TRBD2 (6 bases). Germline assignment: CDR1 DFQATT and CDR2 SNEGSKA (reference sequence). The CDR3 is 11 amino acids. Trimming left V 6 bases short and J 9 bases short, with 12 bases between. The CDR3 region has the DNA TGCAGTGCAAGGCTAGCGCTTGAGCAGTTCTTC. Amino acids: CSARLALEQFF.

The chain uses TRBV7-5 and TRBJ2-7; the tabulated D call, TRBD1, remains unverified against the DNA. TRBV7-5 counts as a pseudogene. This CDR3 is 11 amino acids long. CDR3 in amino acids: CVRSARDSKYF. The CDR3 nucleotides read TGTGTCAGAAGCGCGCGGGACAGCAAGTACTTC.

The chain couples TRBV10-3 to TRBJ2-7; no definite D call. Trimming pared 6 bases from V and 7 bases from J, leaving 19 bases between. This CDR3 is built from 14 residues. Germline lookup yields CDR1 ENHRY and CDR2 SYGVKD. CDR3 sequence: CAIRVLAAGGEQYF. In nucleotides, the CDR3 is TGTGCCATCAGAGTATTAGCTGCAGGTGGGGAGCAGTACTTC.

The chain employs TRBV7-9 and TRBJ2-3; 11 bases agree with TRBD2. CDR1 SEHNR and CDR2 FQNEAQ come from the germline V gene (reference sequence). This CDR3 has 15 amino acids. V lost 3 bases, J lost 4 bases, and 3 bases stayed unmatched. For the CDR3, the DNA is TGTGCCAGCAGCTTCGGTAGCGGGAGGGCAGATACGCAGTATTTT. Amino acid sequence: CASSFGSGRADTQYF.

The J gene is TRBJ1-2, the V gene TRBV5-5, with a weak D call TRBD1 (5 bases). The CDR3 has 12 residues. Trimming pared 6 bases from V and 4 bases from J, leaving 10 bases between. CDR1 SGHKS and CDR2 YYEKEE come from the germline V gene (reference sequence). In DNA form, the CDR3 reads TGTGCCAGCAAAAAGGGGACCTATGGCTACACCTTC. Translating it yields CASKKGTYGYTF.

The rearrangement joins TRBV5-8 to TRBJ2-2; unclear D gene. V lost 4 bases and J 4 bases, leaving 20 bases between the germline ends. The CDR3 extends over 17 amino acids. Germline V gene data show CDR1 as SGHTS and CDR2 as YDEGEE. CDR3 bases: TGTGCCAGCAGCCCTGGGTTGACCCTTGCCCGCACCGGGGAGCTGTTTTTT. Protein: CASSPGLTLARTGELFF.

This clone was observed a few times. The V and J genes are TRBV9 and TRBJ2-1, with TRBD2 matching over 12 bases. The V gene end was trimmed by 5 bases and the J gene end by 10 bases; junction bases not matched to a gene: 7. Germline V gene lookup returns CDR1 SGDLS and CDR2 YYNGEE. This CDR3 has 14 residues. CDR3 amino acids: CASRSSGRAGEQFF. In nucleotides, the CDR3 is TGTGCCAGCAGGTCTAGCGGGAGGGCCGGGGAGCAGTTCTTC.

V is TRBV6-5 and J is TRBJ1-2; D ambiguous. Germline lookup yields CDR1 MNHEY and CDR2 SVGAGI. The CDR3 extends over 15 amino acids. Trimming cost V 0 bases and J 8 bases, with 16 bases left between them. The CDR3 is CASSYSRVVSYGYTF. CDR3 DNA sequence: TGTGCCAGCAGTTACTCGAGGGTAGTAAGTTACGGCTACACCTTC.

V usage is TRBV29-1 and J usage is TRBJ2-3; 10 positions agree with TRBD2. CDR3 length: 14 amino acids. V trimming: 5 bases; J trimming: 4 bases; junction bases outside the gene matches: 6. In germline, CDR1 is SQVTM, CDR2 ANQGSEA. CDR3 in DNA: TGCAGCGTTAAGCGGGAGGGCCGGGCAGATACGCAGTATTTT. Translation gives CSVKREGRADTQYF.

This chain links TRBV7-8 with TRBJ2-6; D possibly matches TRBD1 or TRBD2 (6 bases each). Germline V gives CDR1 SGHVS, CDR2 FQNEAQ. V lost 4 bases and J 0 bases, leaving 16 bases between the germline ends. This CDR3 is built from 18 residues. The CDR3 protein is CASSSYGGLGSGANVLTF. The CDR3 region has the DNA TGTGCCAGCAGCTCCTATGGGGGGCTTGGCTCTGGGGCCAACGTCCTGACTTTC.

The chain is built from TRBV19 and TRBJ1-2; possibly TRBD1 for D (5 bases). Trimming took 5 bases from V and 4 from J, leaving 20 bases between them. The CDR3 length is 16 residues. CDR1 and CDR2 (germline): LNHDA, SQIVND (reference sequence). CDR3 in DNA: TGTGCCAGTAGTCCTTTTCCAGACAGTGCTGCCTATGGCTACACCTTC. Encoded protein: CASSPFPDSAAYGYTF.

The rearrangement joins TRBV5-4 to TRBJ2-4, with 12 nucleotides matching TRBD1. The CDR3 spans 15 residues. Germline V gene data show CDR1 as SGHNT and CDR2 as YYREEE (reference sequence). Germline trimming cut 3 bases from V and 5 bases from J; bases unmatched to any gene: 3. For the CDR3, the DNA is TGTGCCAGCAGCTCGGGACAGGGGGCCCAAAACATTCAGTACTTC. It yields the protein CASSSGQGAQNIQYF. The whole variable domain, filled in from reference TRBV5-4 and TRBJ2-4, reads ETGVTQSPTHLIKTRGQQVTLRCSSQSGHNTVSWYQQALGQGPQFIFQYYREEENGRGNFPPRFSGLQFPNYSSELNVNALELDDSALYLCASSSGQGAQNIQYFGAGTRLSVL.

This clone was found a few times. This chain connects TRBV25-1 to TRBJ2-5; TRBD1 is a possible D gene (7 bases). The CDR3 is 11 amino acids. V lost 7 bases to trimming and J lost 5 bases, with 8 bases between them. The germline V gene has CDR1 MGHDK and CDR2 SYGVNS. The CDR3 region is CASTGGETQYF. The CDR3 DNA reads TGTGCCAGCACAGGGGGGGAGACCCAGTACTTC.

The chain joins TRBV11-2 to TRBJ2-5; D could derive from TRBD1 or TRBD2 (5 bases each). The CDR3 has 15 residues. Germline V CDR1 and CDR2: SGHAT, FQNNGV. Trimming took off 5 bases at V and 1 base at J, with 14 bases between the two ends. The CDR3 DNA is TGTGCCAGCAGCCGTCTCTCAGGGACCCAAGAGACCCAGTACTTC. Translated: CASSRLSGTQETQYF. Drawing the rest from reference TRBV11-2 and TRBJ2-5, the complete variable domain is EAGVAQSPRYKIIEKRQSVAFWCNPISGHATLYWYQQILGQGPKLLIQFQNNGVVDDSQLPKDRFSAERLKGVDSTLKIQPAKLEDSAVYLCASSRLSGTQETQYFGPGTRLLVL.